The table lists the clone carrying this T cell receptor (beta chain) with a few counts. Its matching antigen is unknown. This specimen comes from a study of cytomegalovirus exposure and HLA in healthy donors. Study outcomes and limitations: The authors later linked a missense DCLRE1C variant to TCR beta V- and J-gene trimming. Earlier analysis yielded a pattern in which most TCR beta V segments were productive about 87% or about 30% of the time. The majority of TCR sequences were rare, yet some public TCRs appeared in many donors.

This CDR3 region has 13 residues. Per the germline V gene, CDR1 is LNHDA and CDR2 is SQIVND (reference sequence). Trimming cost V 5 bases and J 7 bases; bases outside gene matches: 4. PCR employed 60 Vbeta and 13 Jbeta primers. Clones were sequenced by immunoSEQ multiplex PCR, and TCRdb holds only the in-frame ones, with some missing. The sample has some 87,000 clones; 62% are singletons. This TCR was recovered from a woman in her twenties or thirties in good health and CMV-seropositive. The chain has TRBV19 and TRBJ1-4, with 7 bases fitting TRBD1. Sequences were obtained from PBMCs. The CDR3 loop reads CASSQGVSEKLFF. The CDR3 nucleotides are TGTGCCAGTAGTCAGGGGGTCTCTGAAAAACTGTTTTTT.